Included here is one TCR beta chain sequence, with context. PCR used 60 Vbeta primers and 13 Jbeta primers. Data came from immunoSEQ multiplex PCR; TCRdb stores just in-frame clones and leaves some out. This sample has more than 150,000 clones, with approximately 80% found just once. These data are taken from a study of cytomegalovirus exposure and HLA in healthy donors. The V gene lost 4 bases and the J gene lost 3 bases, with 10 bases spanning the gap. Germline values: CDR1 MRHNA, CDR2 SNTAGT. The CDR3 covers 13 residues. The source of this sequence is a young man in good health and CMV-seronegative. This chain uses TRBV6-4 with TRBJ2-7; TRBD2 is a possible D gene (6 bases). The sample consisted of PBMCs. This chain's CDR3 is CASSAGGSYEQYF. The CDR3 DNA reads as TGTGCCAGCAGTGCAGGAGGGAGCTACGAGCAGTACTTC.